These 22 T cell receptor beta chains were all obtained from the same sample, sequenced in a study of a mutant IDH1 vaccine in newly diagnosed glioma (dated by TCRdb to the early 2020s). No cognate antigen is known for these TCRs. The meaning of the sample's time point label: week 47, end of study. Every vaccine dose consisted of 300 ug of a 20-mer mutant IDH1 peptide in Montanide, administered subcutaneously together with topical imiquimod. Receptors were amplified or captured by the immunoSEQ multiplex PCR assay. The clones in this table, taken by TCRdb from immuneACCESS, are in-frame only. Not every clone is retained; where verified, under half of the shortfall comes from an unresolved V gene, and the cause of the rest is unknown. The sample includes tens of thousands of clones, with roughly four fifths observed a single time. The top ten clonotypes cover about 3.2% of the sample. The source material was PBMCs, sampled from a glioma patient whose treatment included an IDH1 peptide vaccine. The receptors here all came from a woman aged 45-65 years with glioma.

This clone appeared once. The chain employs TRBV28 and TRBJ2-7, with 10 bases matching TRBD1. V was clipped by 4 bases and J by 5 bases; unmatched bases: 11. From germline, CDR1 is MDHEN and CDR2 SYDVKM. The CDR3 loop spans 16 amino acids. The CDR3, as DNA: TGTGCCAGCAGTTCGCGGACAGGGGGTCTTCAAGACGAGCAGTACTTC. It translates to CASSSRTGGLQDEQYF.

The gene calls are TRBV6-4 and TRBJ2-6; D possibly matches TRBD1 or TRBD2 (6 bases each). V lost 5 bases to trimming and J lost 4 bases, with 15 bases between them. Germline V CDR1 and CDR2: MRHNA, SNTAGT. This CDR3 region has 16 residues. The CDR3 reads CASSPEGGIGANVLTF. The CDR3 DNA follows: TGTGCCAGCAGTCCCGAGGGGGGTATAGGGGCCAACGTCCTGACTTTC.

The genes are TRBV19 and TRBJ1-1; D unclear. With 6 bases removed from V and 3 bases from J, the gap between germline ends came to 14 bases. CDR1 is LNHDA, CDR2 SQIVND, per germline (reference sequence). This CDR3 region has 14 residues. The CDR3: CASSLAVEYTEAFF. The CDR3 nucleotides are TGTGCCAGTAGCCTCGCCGTAGAGTACACTGAAGCTTTCTTT.

This rearrangement joins TRBV9 to TRBJ2-2; D ambiguous. This CDR3 region has 13 residues. Germline loops: CDR1 SGDLS, CDR2 YYNGEE. V lost 0 bases to trimming and J lost 6 bases, with 6 bases between them. The chain's CDR3 is CASSVELSGELFF. The CDR3 DNA reads TGTGCCAGCAGCGTAGAATTATCCGGGGAGCTGTTTTTT.

The V gene is TRBV15, the J gene TRBJ2-2, with 9 bases that match TRBD1. This CDR3 region has 17 residues. Germline V gene data show CDR1 as LNHNV and CDR2 as YYDKDF (reference sequence). V lost 2 bases to trimming and J lost 5 bases; unmatched junction nucleotides: 9. The CDR3 nucleotides are TGTGCCACCAGCAGACCTCCGGGACAGGGTGTAACCGGGGAGCTGTTTTTT. Its translation: CATSRPPGQGVTGELFF.

This chain uses TRBV5-4 with TRBJ2-3; 7 positions agree with TRBD1. V was clipped by 0 bases and J by 0 bases; unmatched bases: 4. The CDR3 totals 16 residues. From germline, CDR1 is SGHNT and CDR2 YYREEE (reference sequence). For the CDR3, the DNA is TGTGCCAGCAGCTTGGTGGGACAGAGAAGCACAGATACGCAGTATTTT. Translating it yields CASSLVGQRSTDTQYF.

V gene TRBV27 combines with J gene TRBJ2-7; the D gene could be TRBD1 or TRBD2 (5 bases each). The ends were cut back, 7 bases at V and 6 bases at J, with 25 bases in the middle. The CDR3 is 16 residues long. CDR1 and CDR2 from the germline V gene are MNHEY and SMNVEV (reference sequence). The CDR3 here is CASTLDGAGVGREQYF. The CDR3 region has the DNA TGTGCCAGCACCCTCGACGGGGCAGGAGTGGGGCGCGAGCAGTACTTC.

The J gene is TRBJ1-2, the V gene TRBV18; D perhaps matches TRBD1 (6 bases). Germline CDR1 and CDR2: KGHSH and LQKENI. The CDR3 totals 15 residues. V lost 3 bases and J 2 bases, leaving 13 bases between the germline ends. For the CDR3, the DNA is TGTGCCAGCTCACCGGGACACGCTCAGAACTATGGCTACACCTTC. Its protein product is CASSPGHAQNYGYTF.

This clone has just a few counts. The CDR3 nucleotides read TGTGCCAGCAGCGTAGAGGGACAGCGGGGCAATGAGCAGTTCTTC. It specifies CASSVEGQRGNEQFF. The chain carries TRBV9 and TRBJ2-1; D might be TRBD1 or TRBD2, each matching 7 bases. This CDR3 has 15 residues. Germline values: CDR1 SGDLS, CDR2 YYNGEE. With 0 bases removed from V and 6 bases from J, the gap between germline ends came to 13 bases. The full variable domain, completed using reference TRBV9 and TRBJ2-1, is DSGVTQTPKHLITATGQRVTLRCSPRSGDLSVYWYQQSLDQGLQFLIQYYNGEERAKGNILERFSAQQFPDLHSELNLSSLELGDSALYFCASSVEGQRGNEQFFGPGTRLTVL.

This chain connects TRBV15 to TRBJ1-1; 7 bases agree with TRBD1. The CDR3 has 17 amino acids. Losses at the gene ends were 1 base for V and 3 bases for J; bases not matched to a gene: 11. CDR1 LNHNV and CDR2 YYDKDF come from the germline V gene (reference sequence). CDR3 coding DNA: TGTGCCACCAGCAGAGGTTTGAAGGGGGCGCGGGACACTGAAGCTTTCTTT. This translates into CATSRGLKGARDTEAFF.

The chain links TRBV6-5 to TRBJ2-5, with 9 bases lining up with TRBD1. CDR1 MNHEY and CDR2 SVGAGI come from the germline V gene. J lost 5 bases, V lost 6 bases, and 10 bases had no gene match. The CDR3 contains 15 residues. CDR3 loop: CASSPGQGKRETQYF. CDR3 sequence (DNA): TGTGCCAGCAGCCCCGGACAGGGGAAGAGGGAGACCCAGTACTTC.

The J gene is TRBJ2-2, the V gene TRBV10-2, with 11 nucleotides matching TRBD2. V lost 7 bases to trimming and J lost 7 bases; unmatched junction nucleotides: 2. The CDR3 runs to 13 residues. The germline CDR1 and CDR2 sequences are WSHSY and SAAADI. The CDR3 region is CASILAGVGELFF. CDR3 in DNA: TGCGCCAGCATACTAGCGGGGGTCGGGGAGCTGTTTTTT.

This rearrangement joins TRBV7-8 to TRBJ2-2; 7 nucleotides line up with TRBD1. V shed 3 bases and J 0 bases; nucleotides not matched to a gene: 1. CDR1 is SGHVS, CDR2 FQNEAQ, per germline. The CDR3 spans 15 residues. The CDR3, as DNA: TGTGCCAGCAGCTTCGGGACAGCGAACACCGGGGAGCTGTTTTTT. It codes for CASSFGTANTGELFF.

The V call is TRBV4-3, the J call TRBJ1-1; a possible D gene is TRBD1 (6 bases). The CDR3 extends over 15 amino acids. Between the trimmed V and J ends, which lost 2 bases and 3 bases, there was a span of 13 bases. Germline assignment: CDR1 LGHNA and CDR2 YSLEER. The CDR3 spells CASSQIGGVDTEAFF. CDR3 nucleotide sequence: TGCGCCAGCAGCCAAATAGGGGGGGTGGACACTGAAGCTTTCTTT.

This chain uses TRBV7-6 with TRBJ1-2; D is perhaps TRBD1 (6 bases). This CDR3 is 16 amino acids long. Germline CDR1 SGHVS, CDR2 FNYEAQ. V gave up 1 base and J gave up 6 bases, with 18 bases separating them. In nucleotides, the CDR3 is TGTGCCAGCAGCTTAGAGTCGACAGGCCTCCCCGATGGCTACACCTTC. It codes for CASSLESTGLPDGYTF.

The J gene is TRBJ1-3, the V gene TRBV19, with D uncertain. The CDR3 has 14 amino acids. CDR1 LNHDA and CDR2 SQIVND come from the germline V gene (reference sequence). V was cut by 5 bases and J by 0 bases, with 8 bases left in between. The CDR3 loop is CASSFGSSGNTIYF. The CDR3 DNA is TGTGCCAGTAGTTTTGGAAGCTCTGGAAACACCATATATTTT.

CDR3 amino acids: CASSTDRGEEQYF. The CDR3 DNA reads as TGTGCCAGCAGCACGGACAGGGGTGAGGAGCAGTACTTC. The chain joins TRBV13 to TRBJ2-7; 9 nucleotides agree with TRBD1. There are 13 residues in the CDR3. The V gene's germline CDR1 is PRHDT and CDR2 FYEKMQ (reference sequence). V dropped 5 bases and J dropped 7; count of bases not matched to a gene: 6.

V and J are TRBV6-5 and TRBJ2-1, with D perhaps TRBD2 (5 bases). Germline CDR1 and CDR2: MNHEY and SVGAGI. With 4 bases removed from V and 9 bases from J, the gap between germline ends came to 13 bases. The CDR3 has 13 amino acids. The CDR3 sequence is CASSFWREGEQFF. The CDR3 nucleotides read TGTGCCAGCAGTTTCTGGCGAGAGGGTGAGCAGTTCTTC.

The genes are TRBV5-1 and TRBJ1-4; 9 nucleotides agree with TRBD1. Germline assignment: CDR1 SGHRS and CDR2 YFSETQ. CDR3 length: 17 residues. Trimming at V came to 3 bases and at J to 0 bases, leaving 6 bases not matched to a gene. The CDR3 loop reads CASSWDREASTNEKLFF. The CDR3 region has the DNA TGCGCCAGCAGCTGGGACAGGGAAGCTTCAACTAATGAAAAACTGTTTTTT.

V and J are TRBV27 and TRBJ1-4; 8 nucleotides agree with TRBD1. Germline CDR1 reads MNHEY; CDR2 reads SMNVEV (reference sequence). The CDR3 contains 16 residues. With 6 bases clipped from V and 4 bases from J, the junction kept 10 bases outside the gene matches. DNA of the CDR3: TGTGCCAGCAGCACATCCCCGACAGGGGATAATGAAAAACTGTTTTTT. It yields the protein CASSTSPTGDNEKLFF.

This chain uses TRBV5-4 with TRBJ2-7; no firm D call. The ends were cut back, 4 bases at V and 1 base at J, with 9 bases in the middle. Per germline, CDR1 SGHNT and CDR2 YYREEE (reference sequence). The CDR3 consists of 13 residues. CDR3 loop: CASSLVGSYEQYF. In nucleotides, the CDR3 is TGTGCCAGCAGCCTGGTAGGGTCCTACGAGCAGTACTTC.

The rearrangement uses TRBV7-2 and TRBJ2-5; no clear D. V lost 1 base and J 4 bases, leaving 13 bases between the germline ends. The CDR3 is 15 amino acids. Germline CDR1 is SGHTA and CDR2 is FQGNSA. The CDR3 DNA sequence: TGTGCCAGCAGCTTAGGGACGGCCCGAGGAGAGACCCAGTACTTC. Its protein is CASSLGTARGETQYF.